This TCR beta chain is drawn from a study of blood T cell repertoires in COVID-19. On the study more broadly: The cDNA or gDNA used as material had been derived from T cells, B-cell-depleted T cells, or PBMCs.

Study processing details: The authors estimated nucleated cell counts from reference gene primer amplification. Sequencing used immunoSEQ multiplex PCR; TCRdb keeps in-frame clones, though not all of them. V and J calls and clone size follow that table, whereas D and trimming were derived from the DNA. Here the sample spans 250,000 to 350,000 clones, 88% being singletons. Germline lookup yields CDR1 MNHEY and CDR2 SVGEGT. V was pared by 2 bases and J by 0 bases, with 10 bases between. This CDR3 is 15 amino acids long. The specimen was peripheral blood. The rearrangement links TRBV6-2 or TRBV6-3 to TRBJ1-1, with a possible D match to TRBD1 (5 bases). The receptor comes from a young woman who had recovered from COVID-19. CDR3 protein: CASSYGRGMNTEAFF. The CDR3 nucleotides are TGTGCCAGCAGTTACGGACGGGGGATGAACACTGAAGCTTTCTTT.